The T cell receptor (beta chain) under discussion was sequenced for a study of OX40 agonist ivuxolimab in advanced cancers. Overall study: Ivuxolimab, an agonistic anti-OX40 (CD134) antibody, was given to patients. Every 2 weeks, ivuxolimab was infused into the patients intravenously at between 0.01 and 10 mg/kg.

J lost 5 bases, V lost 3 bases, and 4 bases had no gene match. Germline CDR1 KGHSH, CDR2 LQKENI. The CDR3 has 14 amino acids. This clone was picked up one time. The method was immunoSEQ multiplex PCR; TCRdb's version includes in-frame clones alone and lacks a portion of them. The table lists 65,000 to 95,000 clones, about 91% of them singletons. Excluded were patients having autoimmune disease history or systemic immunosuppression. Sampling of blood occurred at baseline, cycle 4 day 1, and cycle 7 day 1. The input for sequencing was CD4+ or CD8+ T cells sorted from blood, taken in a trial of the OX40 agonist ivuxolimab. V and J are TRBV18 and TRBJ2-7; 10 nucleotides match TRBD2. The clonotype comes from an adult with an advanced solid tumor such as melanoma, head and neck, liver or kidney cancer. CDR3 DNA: TGTGCCAGCTCACCGATTAGCGGGAGGAACGAGCAGTACTTC. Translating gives CASSPISGRNEQYF.